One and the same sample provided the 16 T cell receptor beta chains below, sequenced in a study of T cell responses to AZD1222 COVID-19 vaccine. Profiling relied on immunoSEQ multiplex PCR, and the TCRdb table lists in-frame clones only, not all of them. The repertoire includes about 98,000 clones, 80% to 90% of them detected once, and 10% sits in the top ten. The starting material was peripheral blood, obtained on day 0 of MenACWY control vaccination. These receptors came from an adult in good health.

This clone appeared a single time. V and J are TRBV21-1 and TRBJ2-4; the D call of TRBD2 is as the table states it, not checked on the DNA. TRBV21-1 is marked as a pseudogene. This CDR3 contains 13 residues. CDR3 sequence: CASNSLAKNIQYF. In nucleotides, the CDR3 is TGTGCCAGCAATAGCCTAGCCAAAAACATTCAGTACTTC.

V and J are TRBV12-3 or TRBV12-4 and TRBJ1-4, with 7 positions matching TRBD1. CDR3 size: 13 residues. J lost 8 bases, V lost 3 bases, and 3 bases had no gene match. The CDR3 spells CASSFQGGEKLFF. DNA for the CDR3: TGTGCCAGCAGTTTCCAGGGGGGAGAAAAACTGTTTTTT.

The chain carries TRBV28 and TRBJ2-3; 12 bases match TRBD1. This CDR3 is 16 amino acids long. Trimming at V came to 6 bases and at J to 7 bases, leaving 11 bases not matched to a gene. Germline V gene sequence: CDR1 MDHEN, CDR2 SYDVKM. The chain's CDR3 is CASSLTGTGGTYTQYF. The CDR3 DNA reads TGTGCCAGCAGCCTCACCGGGACAGGGGGCACCTATACGCAGTATTTT.

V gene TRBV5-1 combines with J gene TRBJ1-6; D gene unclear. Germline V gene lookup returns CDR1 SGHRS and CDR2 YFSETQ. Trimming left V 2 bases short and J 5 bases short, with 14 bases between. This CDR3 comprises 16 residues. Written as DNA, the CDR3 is TGCGCCAGCAGCTTATGGGAAGGAAAAAATAATTCACCCCTCCACTTT. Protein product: CASSLWEGKNNSPLHF.

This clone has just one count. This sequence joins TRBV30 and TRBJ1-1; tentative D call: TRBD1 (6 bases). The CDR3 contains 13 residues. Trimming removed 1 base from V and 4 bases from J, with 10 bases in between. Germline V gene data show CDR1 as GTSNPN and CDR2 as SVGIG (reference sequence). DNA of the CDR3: TGTGCCTGGAGTGGGGGGCTGGGCACTGAAGCTTTCTTT. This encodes CAWSGGLGTEAFF.

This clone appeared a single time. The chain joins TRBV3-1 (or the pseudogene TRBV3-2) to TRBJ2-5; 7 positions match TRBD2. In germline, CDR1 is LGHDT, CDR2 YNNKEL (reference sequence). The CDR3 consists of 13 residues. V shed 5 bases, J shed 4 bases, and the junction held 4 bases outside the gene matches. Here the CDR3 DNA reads TGTGCCAGCAGCGCCCGGGGGGTAGAGACCCAGTACTTC. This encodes CASSARGVETQYF.

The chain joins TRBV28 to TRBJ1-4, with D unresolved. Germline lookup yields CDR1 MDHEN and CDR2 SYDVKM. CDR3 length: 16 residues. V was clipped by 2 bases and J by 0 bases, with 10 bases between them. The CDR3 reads CASSLASTATNEKLFF. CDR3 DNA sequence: TGTGCCAGCAGTTTAGCATCAACTGCAACTAATGAAAAACTGTTTTTT.

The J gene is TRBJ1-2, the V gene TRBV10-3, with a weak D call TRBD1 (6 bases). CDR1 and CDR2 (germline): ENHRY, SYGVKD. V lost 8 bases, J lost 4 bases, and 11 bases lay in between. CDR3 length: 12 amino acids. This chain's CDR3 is CAIGDNLYGYTF. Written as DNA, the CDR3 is TGTGCCATCGGGGACAACCTCTATGGCTACACCTTC.

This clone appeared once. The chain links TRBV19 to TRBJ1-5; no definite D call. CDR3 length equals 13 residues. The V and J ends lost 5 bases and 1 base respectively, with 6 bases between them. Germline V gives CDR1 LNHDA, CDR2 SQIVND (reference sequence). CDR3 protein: CASSQESNQPQHF. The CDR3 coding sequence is TGTGCCAGTAGTCAAGAGAGCAATCAGCCCCAGCATTTT.

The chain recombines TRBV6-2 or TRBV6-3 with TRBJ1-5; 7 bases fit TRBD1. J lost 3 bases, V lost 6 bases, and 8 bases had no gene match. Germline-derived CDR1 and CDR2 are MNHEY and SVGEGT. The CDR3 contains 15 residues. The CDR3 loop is CASSRDSYDNQPQHF. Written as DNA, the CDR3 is TGTGCCAGCAGCAGGGACAGCTACGACAATCAGCCCCAGCATTTT.

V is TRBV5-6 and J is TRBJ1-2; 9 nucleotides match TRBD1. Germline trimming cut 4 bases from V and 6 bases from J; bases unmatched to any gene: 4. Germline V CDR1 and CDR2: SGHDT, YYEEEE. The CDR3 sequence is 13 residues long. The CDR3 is CASSRDREHGYTF. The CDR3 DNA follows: TGTGCCAGCAGCAGGGACAGGGAACATGGCTACACCTTC.

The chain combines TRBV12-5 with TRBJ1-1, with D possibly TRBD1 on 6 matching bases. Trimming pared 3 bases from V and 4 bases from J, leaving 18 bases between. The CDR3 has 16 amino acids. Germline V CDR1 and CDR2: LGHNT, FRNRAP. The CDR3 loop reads CASGFTQGTVGTEAFF. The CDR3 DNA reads TGTGCTAGTGGTTTCACGCAGGGGACTGTGGGCACTGAAGCTTTCTTT.

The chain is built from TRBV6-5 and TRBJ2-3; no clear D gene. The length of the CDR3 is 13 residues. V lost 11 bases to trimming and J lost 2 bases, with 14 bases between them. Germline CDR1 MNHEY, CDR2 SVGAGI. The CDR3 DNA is TGTGCCCTCACCCCCGAATACACAGATACGCAGTATTTT. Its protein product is CALTPEYTDTQYF.

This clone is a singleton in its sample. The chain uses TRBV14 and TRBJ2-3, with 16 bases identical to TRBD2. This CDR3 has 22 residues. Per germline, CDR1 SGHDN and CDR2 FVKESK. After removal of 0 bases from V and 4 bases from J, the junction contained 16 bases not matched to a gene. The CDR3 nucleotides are TGTGCCAGCAGCCAAGATTCGGTAACCGGGACTAGCGGGGGGGCGAACCCAGATACGCAGTATTTT. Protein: CASSQDSVTGTSGGANPDTQYF.

The CDR3 DNA sequence: TGTGCCAGCAGACCGGGACAGGGAATGGGGACCCAGTACTTC. Translating gives CASRPGQGMGTQYF. The chain couples TRBV6-5 to TRBJ2-5; 9 nucleotides line up with TRBD1. The germline gives CDR1 MNHEY, CDR2 SVGAGI. This CDR3 is built from 14 residues. V was clipped by 6 bases and J by 7 bases; unmatched bases: 9.

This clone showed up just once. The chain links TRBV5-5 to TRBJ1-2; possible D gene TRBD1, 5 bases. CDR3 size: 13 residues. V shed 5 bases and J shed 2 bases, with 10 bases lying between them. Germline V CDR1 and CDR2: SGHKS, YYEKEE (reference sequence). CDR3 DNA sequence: TGTGCCAGCAGGGCAGGGATGAACTATGGCTACACCTTC. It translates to CASRAGMNYGYTF.